The source of this T cell receptor (beta chain) is a study of cytomegalovirus exposure and HLA in healthy donors. General study results and limits: Earlier analysis found most TCR beta V segments productive about 87% or about 30% of the time.

PCR involved 60 Vbeta and 13 Jbeta primers. Per the study methods: It was a later analysis that counted tens of millions of unique TCR beta chains, of which approximately 11 million were shared. The table came from immunoSEQ multiplex PCR; TCRdb's copy has only in-frame clones and leaves some out. The V and J calls and clone size are taken from that table; D and trimming were inferred from the DNA. Here the sample spans fewer than 150,000 clones, around 78% being singletons. With regard to this clone: Its specificity is not known.

The V gene's germline CDR1 is SEHNR and CDR2 FQNEAQ (reference sequence). This CDR3 contains 16 residues. After removal of 5 bases from V and 3 bases from J, the junction contained 6 bases not matched to a gene. J is TRBJ2-5 and V is TRBV7-9, with TRBD2 matching 13 bases. The TCR sequence derives from a middle-aged woman in good health and CMV-seropositive. The sequenced material came from PBMCs. The CDR3 sequence: CASSQTGTSGKETQYF. The CDR3, as DNA: TGTGCCAGCAGCCAAACCGGGACTAGCGGGAAAGAGACCCAGTACTTC.